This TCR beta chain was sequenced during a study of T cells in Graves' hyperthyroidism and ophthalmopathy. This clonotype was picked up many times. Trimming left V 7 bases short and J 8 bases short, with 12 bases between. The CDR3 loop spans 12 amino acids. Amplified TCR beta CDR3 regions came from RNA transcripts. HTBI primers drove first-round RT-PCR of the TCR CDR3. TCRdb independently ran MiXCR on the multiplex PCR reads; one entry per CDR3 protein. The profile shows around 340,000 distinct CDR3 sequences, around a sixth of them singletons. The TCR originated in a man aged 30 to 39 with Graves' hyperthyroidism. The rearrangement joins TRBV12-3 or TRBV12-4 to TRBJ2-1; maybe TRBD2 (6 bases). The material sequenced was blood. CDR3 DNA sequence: TGTGCCAGCACCCGGGGCGGGGATGAGCAGTTCTTC. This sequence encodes CASTRGGDEQFF.